These T cell receptor beta chains were read from a single sample in a study of technical replicates of blood from several donors. Libraries were prepared by immunoSEQ multiplex PCR; TCRdb keeps only in-frame clonotypes and omits some of them. In the table there are under 100,000 clones, 80% to 90% of which are singletons. The specimen was PBMCs. The source of these receptors is a human donor in good health. Some clones in this sample may be carry-over from other donors' samples. Each CDR3 is given with its conserved first and last residue. A D gene is named only where the DNA matches it firmly. Some rows have no size entry. The others give once, few or many, or a class for an expanded clone.

v_gene,j_gene,abundance,d_gene,CDR3nt,CDR3aa
TRBV18,TRBJ2-5,.,.,TGTGCCAGCTCACCCCAGGAGACCCAGTACTTC,CASSPQETQYF
TRBV9,TRBJ1-3,once,.,TGTGCCAGCAGCGTATCAGGGCCTGGAAACACCATATATTTT,CASSVSGPGNTIYF
TRBV7-7,TRBJ2-5,.,TRBD2,TGTGCCAGCAGCCTTAGCGGGGAGCAAGAGACCCAGTACTTC,CASSLSGEQETQYF
TRBV7-9,TRBJ2-1,.,TRBD2,TGTGCCAGCAGCGGACTAGCGGGGGGGCCAAATGAGCAGTTCTTC,CASSGLAGGPNEQFF
TRBV18,TRBJ2-7,once,.,TGTGCCAGCTCACCGCCTCAGGGTCTCTACGAGCAGTACTTC,CASSPPQGLYEQYF
TRBV10-3,TRBJ2-1,.,TRBD2,TGTGCCACACGGACTAGCGGGAGTATTGAGCAGTTCTTC,CATRTSGSIEQFF
TRBV30,TRBJ2-2,.,.,TGTGCCTGGAGTCCCGCGGGAATCGGGGAGCTGTTTTTT,CAWSPAGIGELFF
TRBV5-1,TRBJ2-2,.,.,TGCGCCAGCAGCTTGGCCGGTTCCGGCACCGGGGAGCTGTTTTTT,CASSLAGSGTGELFF
TRBV7-3,TRBJ2-1,.,.,TGTGCCAGCAGCTTCCAGGGGGGATCCTCCTACAATGAGCAGTTCTTC,CASSFQGGSSYNEQFF
TRBV21-1,TRBJ2-2,.,.,TGTGCCAGCAGCTCCATGCAAGGACTGAACACCGGGGAGCTGTTTTTT,CASSSMQGLNTGELFF
TRBV10-3,TRBJ2-7,.,TRBD1,TGTGCCATCAGTGAAGGCACGGGACAGGAGCAGTACTTC,CAISEGTGQEQYF
TRBV18,TRBJ2-2,.,.,TGTGCCAGCTCTACACCAGGGGCTGTATACACCGGGGAGCTGTTTTTT,CASSTPGAVYTGELFF
TRBV5-1,TRBJ1-1,.,.,TGCGCCAGCAGCTTGGCCGGGAGACAGAACACTGAAGCTTTCTTT,CASSLAGRQNTEAFF
TRBV19,TRBJ1-5,.,TRBD1,TGTGCCAGTAGCCAAAGCCCAGGGGGTCAGCCCCAGCATTTT,CASSQSPGGQPQHF